These 10 T cell receptor beta chains originate from one sample sequenced in a study of cytomegalovirus exposure and HLA in healthy donors. The method was immunoSEQ multiplex PCR; TCRdb's version includes in-frame clones alone and lacks a portion of them. This repertoire shows 150,000 to 200,000 clones, approximately 84% found once; its top ten account for under 7.5%. Sequenced material: PBMCs. The receptor source for this set is a man between 18 and 29 years old in good health and CMV-seropositive.

CDR3 sequence: CASSFTRRTVGTGEQETQYF. DNA of the CDR3: TGTGCCAGCAGTTTTACCCGCAGGACCGTCGGGACTGGAGAGCAAGAGACCCAGTACTTC. The gene calls are TRBV27 and TRBJ2-5; maybe TRBD2 (6 bases). The CDR3 sequence is 20 residues long. Germline V gives CDR1 MNHEY, CDR2 SMNVEV (reference sequence). V was shortened by 3 bases and J by 2 bases, with 28 bases between the two germline ends.

J is TRBJ2-3 and V is TRBV6-1; possible D gene TRBD2, 6 bases. Trimming stripped 0 bases from V and 10 bases from J, with 11 bases between. The germline CDR1 and CDR2 sequences are MNHNS and SASEGT. The CDR3 contains 13 residues. DNA for the CDR3: TGTGCCAGCAGTGAAGCGCGGGGCCCCCCGCAGTATTTT. This gives the protein CASSEARGPPQYF.

The rearrangement links TRBV28 to TRBJ1-3, with a possible D match to TRBD1 (5 bases). The CDR3 runs 15 residues. V was pared by 3 bases and J by 3 bases, with 12 bases between. CDR1 is MDHEN and CDR2 is SYDVKM in the germline V gene. The DNA of the CDR3 is TGTGCCAGCAGTTTTAGGCAGGGAGGTGGAAACACCATATATTTT. Protein sequence: CASSFRQGGGNTIYF.

As regards this clone: Sequence at one end of the junction differs from germline and may be a read error. The V call is TRBV29-1, the J call TRBJ1-2; a weak D match, TRBD1 (5 bases). This CDR3 contains 15 residues. Germline V gene lookup returns CDR1 SQVTM and CDR2 ANQGSEA. The CDR3: CSVEAGGGDFYGHTF. DNA for the CDR3: TGCAGCGTTGAAGCCGGGGGTGGCGATTTCTATGGCCACACCTTC.

This sequence joins TRBV28 and TRBJ1-5; D remains unclear. Germline-derived CDR1 and CDR2 are MDHEN and SYDVKM. The CDR3 extends over 14 amino acids. V lost 3 bases to trimming and J lost 2 bases, with 8 bases between them. The CDR3 bases are TGTGCCAGCAGTTTGGTGCAGGGCAATCAGCCCCAGCATTTT. This encodes CASSLVQGNQPQHF.

This clone has just a few counts. One junction end does not reproduce the germline sequence, and a read error may be involved. The CDR3 reads CSVEDQGGLFF. The CDR3, as DNA: TGCAGCGTTGAAGATCAAGGGGGGCTGTTTTTT. This rearrangement joins TRBV29-1 to TRBJ2-2, with a tentative D call TRBD1 (6 bases). Per germline, CDR1 SQVTM and CDR2 ANQGSEA. The CDR3 runs 11 residues.

The chain couples TRBV6-1 to TRBJ2-3; D is perhaps TRBD2 (6 bases). Germline V gene data show CDR1 as MNHNS and CDR2 as SASEGT. V lost 2 bases and J 8 bases, leaving 11 bases between the germline ends. The length of the CDR3 is 13 residues. The CDR3 here is CASSETGGGTQYF. CDR3 DNA: TGTGCCAGCAGTGAAACTGGGGGAGGTACGCAGTATTTT.

The CDR3 DNA reads TGTGCCAGCAGTTTATCCAGCGGGAGGGCTTACGAGCAGTACTTC. This sequence encodes CASSLSSGRAYEQYF. This chain connects TRBV28 to TRBJ2-7; 10 bases map to TRBD2. J lost 4 bases, V lost 1 base, and 4 bases had no gene match. In germline, CDR1 is MDHEN, CDR2 SYDVKM. The CDR3 sequence is 15 residues long.

The rearrangement joins TRBV19 to TRBJ2-5; unclear D gene. This CDR3 comprises 17 residues. With 5 bases removed from V and 6 bases from J, the gap between germline ends came to 25 bases. Germline lookup yields CDR1 LNHDA and CDR2 SQIVND (reference sequence). The DNA of the CDR3 is TGTGCCAGTAGTTCTCAGGATCCACGATTCGGCGTAAAGACCCAGTACTTC. It encodes CASSSQDPRFGVKTQYF.

The rearrangement uses TRBV28 and TRBJ1-2; TRBD1 matches 10 bases. CDR1 MDHEN and CDR2 SYDVKM come from the germline V gene. Trimming took 6 bases from V and 4 from J; bases not matched to a gene: 11. The CDR3 spans 16 residues. The CDR3 sequence is CASRKTGGAKAYGYTF. CDR3 sequence (DNA): TGTGCCAGCAGAAAGACAGGGGGCGCAAAAGCCTATGGCTACACCTTC.